The sequence of this T cell receptor (beta chain) was determined in a study of T cells in localized non-small cell lung cancer. This clone was detected only a few times. Its specificity is not known. The length of the CDR3 is 11 residues. The V end lost 10 bases, the J end lost 8 bases, and 12 bases lay between the germline ends. CDR1 is MRHNA, CDR2 SNTAGT, per germline. The study, taken as a whole, reports: Uninvolved adjacent lung had the highest recorded T cell clonality, with tumor below it. Analysis by sequencing included only one tumor region, so heterogeneity remains possible. In adjacent lung, a median around 52 of the top 100 tumor clones were found. In the blood, greater T cell density corresponded to longer overall survival.

Profiled with immunoSEQ multiplex PCR; TCRdb holds only in-frame clones, not every one. In the table there are some 1,400 clones, around 18% of which are singletons. The J gene is TRBJ2-1, the V gene TRBV6-4; perhaps TRBD2 as D (6 bases). This receptor was taken from a female donor older than 55 with stage I squamous cell lung carcinoma. The sequencing used lung tumor tissue, collected before any cancer treatment. The CDR3 loop reads CAISRGDEQFF. For the CDR3, the DNA is TGTGCCATCAGCCGCGGGGATGAGCAGTTCTTC.